This TCR beta chain was documented in a study of memory CD4+ T cells and cytomegalovirus serostatus. Across the study: This sample comes from healthy Belgian adults, several CMV seropositive, roughly 22 seronegative.

Note on this clone: The antigen remains unidentified.

General observations from the study: CMV serostatus prediction reached median AUC approximately 0.95, or 0.91 with US-trained model.

The table came from immunoSEQ multiplex PCR; TCRdb's copy has only in-frame clones and leaves some out. Altogether roughly 49,000 clones are present, around 78% being singletons, with the ten largest covering under 0.9%. Trimming took off 6 bases at V and 0 bases at J, with 6 bases between the two ends. Germline V CDR1 and CDR2: MNHEY, SMNVEV (reference sequence). CDR3 length equals 14 residues. Single viable CD3+CD4+CD8-CD45RO+ cells were sorted as the memory CD4+ T cells. Serum IgG to CMV pp150, pp28, p38 and p52 defined serostatus. After thawing, CD4+ T cells were positively selected. The gene calls are TRBV27 and TRBJ1-6; D not certain. The sequenced sample consisted of memory CD4+ T cells from blood. This receptor was obtained from an adult in good health and CMV-seronegative. CDR3 sequence: CASRGFSYNSPLHF. CDR3 bases: TGTGCCAGCAGGGGGTTCTCCTATAATTCACCCCTCCACTTT.